These 24 T cell receptor beta chains were all obtained from the same sample, sequenced in a study of molecular identifiers for immune sequencing clone quantification. MiXCR, applied by TCRdb to the PCR reads, yields one record per CDR3 protein. The data contain a few hundred thousand distinct CDR3 sequences, roughly a fifth of them singletons. The sample consisted of naive CD8+ T cells from blood, with Jurkat cell RNA spiked in. The subset is: FACS-sorted CD8+CD4-CCR7+CD45RA+ naive T cells. Receptors were obtained from a human donor in good health. Some libraries in this study had Jurkat cell RNA spiked in.

This clonotype was counted only a few times. The V call is TRBV5-1, the J call TRBJ2-3; D not resolved. CDR1 and CDR2 (germline): SGHRS, YFSETQ. The V and J ends lost 6 bases and 2 bases respectively, with 19 bases between them. The CDR3 contains 16 residues. CDR3 in DNA: TGCGCCAGCACCCCACGAACAGCCTACCTCACAGATACGCAGTATTTT. It yields the protein CASTPRTAYLTDTQYF.

The chain is built from TRBV11-2 and TRBJ1-6; D unclear. Trimming cost V 3 bases and J 10 bases, with 16 bases left between them. The CDR3 extends over 15 amino acids. Germline V lookup: CDR1 SGHAT, CDR2 FQNNGV. CDR3: CASSFFSEGGSPLHF. As DNA, the CDR3 is TGTGCCAGCAGCTTTTTTTCTGAGGGAGGGTCACCCCTCCACTTT.

This clonotype was counted ten times or more. The rearrangement uses TRBV28 and TRBJ2-1; tentatively, D is TRBD1 (6 bases). V lost 4 bases to trimming and J lost 1 base, with 17 bases between them. CDR1 and CDR2 from the germline V gene are MDHEN and SYDVKM. This CDR3 comprises 17 residues. The CDR3 loop reads CASSSARDKKSYNEQFF. The CDR3 region has the DNA TGTGCCAGCAGTTCCGCCCGGGACAAAAAATCCTACAATGAGCAGTTCTTC.

In its sample, this clonotype was seen many times. V is TRBV7-6 and J is TRBJ2-5; maybe TRBD1 (5 bases). Trimming took off 1 base at V and 4 bases at J, with 10 bases between the two ends. From germline, CDR1 is SGHVS and CDR2 FNYEAQ. This CDR3 has 14 amino acids. The CDR3 reads CASSLGAGPETQYF. DNA for the CDR3: TGTGCCAGCAGCTTAGGGGCAGGGCCAGAGACCCAGTACTTC.

This clonotype was detected ten times or more. The chain joins TRBV2 to TRBJ1-2; a possible D gene is TRBD1 (6 bases). The germline CDR1 and CDR2 sequences are SNHLY and FYNNEI. V was shortened by 7 bases and J by 0 bases, with 15 bases between the two germline ends. CDR3 length: 15 amino acids. The CDR3 coding sequence is TGTGCCAGCATTCTTCGGCAGGGGCCTAACTATGGCTACACCTTC. Residues: CASILRQGPNYGYTF.

The rearrangement links TRBV19 to TRBJ1-1; no clear D gene. The CDR3 loop spans 13 amino acids. V was cut by 10 bases and J by 5 bases, with 17 bases left in between. The V gene's germline CDR1 is LNHDA and CDR2 SQIVND (reference sequence). The CDR3 loop reads CATARRLGTEAFF. DNA of the CDR3: TGTGCCACCGCCCGAAGACTTGGGACTGAAGCTTTCTTT.

Only a few counts were recorded for this clonotype. This chain connects TRBV30 to TRBJ2-5; no definite D call. The CDR3 is 14 residues long. With 3 bases removed from V and 8 bases from J, the gap between germline ends came to 19 bases. Germline loops: CDR1 GTSNPN, CDR2 SVGIG (reference sequence). The CDR3 sequence is CAWRGQNRILTQYF. The CDR3 nucleotides are TGTGCCTGGAGGGGTCAAAATAGGATCCTAACCCAGTACTTC.

There are a few counts of this clonotype. This chain links TRBV6-5 with TRBJ2-6; TRBD1 agrees at 7 bases. The V and J ends lost 6 bases and 2 bases, in that order; junction bases with no gene match: 13. Germline CDR1 and CDR2: MNHEY and SVGAGI. The CDR3 spans 18 residues. Here the CDR3 DNA reads TGTGCCAGCAGGGAGAGACAGGGACGGGAAACTGGGGCCAACGTCCTGACTTTC. It translates to CASRERQGRETGANVLTF.

This clonotype was detected many times. The V gene is TRBV29-1, the J gene TRBJ1-4; D might be TRBD1 (5 bases). The CDR3 is 14 amino acids. Looked up from germline, CDR1 is SQVTM and CDR2 is ANQGSEA. The V end lost 0 bases, the J end lost 7 bases, and 12 bases lay between the germline ends. CDR3 in DNA: TGCAGCGTTGAAGAGATTAGGGGAAGTGAAAAACTGTTTTTT. Its translation is CSVEEIRGSEKLFF.

The chain combines TRBV5-6 with TRBJ2-5; 7 bases fit TRBD1. J was trimmed by 1 base and V by 3 bases; bases with no gene match: 9. The CDR3 spans 16 residues. CDR1 is SGHDT and CDR2 is YYEEEE in the germline V gene. In DNA form, the CDR3 reads TGTGCCAGCAGCTGGAACTACAGGGGCTCCCAAGAGACCCAGTACTTC. Protein: CASSWNYRGSQETQYF.

Concerning this clonotype: A read error may be the cause here, since a much bigger clone is one base away. This sequence joins TRBV4-3 and TRBJ2-4, with D perhaps matching TRBD2 (6 bases). The CDR3 extends over 16 amino acids. V lost 1 base and J 0 bases, leaving 10 bases between the germline ends. Germline V gene data show CDR1 as LGHNA and CDR2 as YSLEER. This CDR3 is CASSQGGTQAKNIQYF. CDR3 DNA: TGCGCCAGCAGCCAAGGCGGGACTCAAGCCAAAAACATTCAGTACTTC.

Comments on this clonotype: It may be a read error: a sequence one base away is much more abundant. This rearrangement joins TRBV4-3 to TRBJ2-6; unclear D gene. V lost 0 bases and J 4 bases, leaving 13 bases between the germline ends. The CDR3 has 17 residues. The germline V gene encodes CDR1 LGHNA and CDR2 YSLEER. CDR3: CASSQDVAVSGANVLTF. DNA of the CDR3: TGCGCCAGCAGCCAAGACGTCGCCGTATCCGGGGCCAACGTCCTGACTTTC.

This clonotype has more than one count but fewer than ten. The chain recombines TRBV20-1 with TRBJ2-5, with D unresolved. Between the trimmed V and J ends, which lost 0 bases and 5 bases, there was a span of 16 bases. The CDR3 is 15 residues long. Germline assignment: CDR1 DFQATT and CDR2 SNEGSKA (reference sequence). CDR3 DNA: TGCAGTGCTAGAGATGTGACTCCGGGTTTTGAGACCCAGTACTTC. Translating it yields CSARDVTPGFETQYF.

This clonotype was counted a few times. The chain has TRBV4-1 and TRBJ1-6; D call uncertain. Trimming cost V 0 bases and J 7 bases, with 13 bases left between them. This CDR3 has 16 amino acids. Per germline, CDR1 MGHRA and CDR2 YSYEKL. Here the CDR3 reads CASSQESFQRNSPLHF. The CDR3 nucleotides read TGCGCCAGCAGCCAAGAGAGTTTCCAGAGAAATTCACCCCTCCACTTT.

This clonotype was seen only a few times. The chain carries TRBV14 and TRBJ2-2; D gene ambiguous. Germline values: CDR1 SGHDN, CDR2 FVKESK. The V end was cut by 5 bases, the J end by 0 bases, with 16 bases between. This CDR3 spans 17 amino acids. The CDR3 DNA reads TGTGCCAGCAGCATATTGATGTCCGGACCGAACACCGGGGAGCTGTTTTTT. This gives the protein CASSILMSGPNTGELFF.

The sample holds many counts of this clonotype. The chain combines TRBV20-1 with TRBJ2-2; no clear D. Germline V gene lookup returns CDR1 DFQATT and CDR2 SNEGSKA (reference sequence). CDR3 length: 13 amino acids. Trimming took 4 bases from V and 2 from J, leaving 8 bases between them. CDR3: CSAMGRNTGELFF. In DNA form, the CDR3 reads TGCAGTGCTATGGGCAGAAACACCGGGGAGCTGTTTTTT.

This clonotype has a handful of counts. This sequence joins TRBV5-1 and TRBJ2-2; D possibly corresponds to TRBD2 (7 bases). The CDR3 is made up of 15 amino acids. Deletions cut 0 bases from V and 5 bases from J, with 11 bases between. Germline V CDR1 and CDR2: SGHRS, YFSETQ. Here the CDR3 DNA reads TGCGCCAGCAGCTTGGAACAGGGAGGGACCGGGGAGCTGTTTTTT. Translated: CASSLEQGGTGELFF. The whole variable domain, remainder taken from reference TRBV5-1 and TRBJ2-2, is KAGVTQTPRYLIKTRGQQVTLSCSPISGHRSVSWYQQTPGQGLQFLFEYFSETQRNKGNFPGRFSGRQFSNSRSEMNVSTLELGDSALYLCASSLEQGGTGELFFGEGSRLTVL.

In its sample, this clonotype was seen many times. The chain couples TRBV29-1 to TRBJ1-1; 7 bases are shared with TRBD1. Germline trimming cut 7 bases from V and 0 bases from J; bases unmatched to any gene: 2. There are 12 residues in the CDR3. Germline CDR1 and CDR2: SQVTM and ANQGSEA. CDR3 protein: CSGTGLNTEAFF. CDR3 DNA: TGCAGCGGGACAGGCCTGAACACTGAAGCTTTCTTT.

The chain links TRBV28 to TRBJ2-7, with no clear D. CDR3 length equals 12 residues. The V and J ends lost 6 bases and 6 bases respectively, with 12 bases between them. Per the germline V gene, CDR1 is MDHEN and CDR2 is SYDVKM. CDR3 DNA sequence: TGTGCCAGCAGCACGCCGAGATTCGAGCAGTACTTC. Residues: CASSTPRFEQYF.

The sample holds many counts of this clonotype. Mismatch with germline at one junction end may stem from a read error. The rearrangement joins TRBV7-6 to TRBJ1-1; 8 bases align to TRBD1. Germline V gives CDR1 SGHVS, CDR2 FNYEAQ. The CDR3 contains 13 residues. CDR3 region: CASRLGQGAEAFF. DNA of the CDR3: TGTGCCAGCAGATTAGGACAGGGCGCTGAAGCTTTCTTT. Together with reference TRBV7-6 and TRBJ1-1, the CDR3 gives the full variable domain: GAGVSQSPRYKVTKRGQDVALRCDPISGHVSLYWYRQALGQGPEFLTYFNYEAQQDKSGLPNDRFSAERPEGSISTLTIQRTEQRDSAMYRCASRLGQGAEAFFGQGTRLTVV.

Worth noting for this clonotype: This may be a read error, as it is one base from a much larger clone. Without the conserved terminal phenylalanine or tryptophan, this CDR3 likely stems from a read error. The chain joins TRBV6-5 to TRBJ1-1; D is uncertain. The CDR3 runs 11 residues. In germline, CDR1 is MNHEY, CDR2 SVGAGI. V gave up 5 bases and J gave up 7 bases, with 8 bases separating them. The CDR3 coding sequence is TGTGCCAGCAGTCACGGTATTGAAGCTTTCTCT. This translates into CASSHGIEAFS.

The V gene is TRBV18, the J gene TRBJ1-5; the D gene is possibly TRBD1 (5 bases). V dropped 1 base and J dropped 0 bases, with 7 bases sitting between them. The CDR3 length is 15 residues. CDR1 is KGHSH, CDR2 LQKENI, per germline. CDR3 sequence: CASSPRDASNQPQHF. CDR3 coding DNA: TGTGCCAGCTCACCACGGGACGCTAGCAATCAGCCCCAGCATTTT.

The genes are TRBV19 and TRBJ2-7; D unresolved. This CDR3 is 18 amino acids long. Germline-derived CDR1 and CDR2 are LNHDA and SQIVND (reference sequence). The V end was cut by 8 bases, the J end by 0 bases, with 26 bases between. In DNA form, the CDR3 reads TGTGCCAGTGGTTGTTTTTTAGGATTAGAGGCCAGCTCCTACGAGCAGTACTTC. It codes for CASGCFLGLEASSYEQYF.

The sample holds many counts of this clonotype. The gene calls are TRBV7-9 and TRBJ1-1; 8 nucleotides match TRBD1. This CDR3 is 14 amino acids long. Germline CDR1 SEHNR, CDR2 FQNEAQ (reference sequence). V shed 1 base and J 7 bases; nucleotides not matched to a gene: 5. CDR3 DNA: TGTGCCAGCAGCTTAGGGACAGGGATCGGTGAAGCTTTCTTT. It encodes CASSLGTGIGEAFF.